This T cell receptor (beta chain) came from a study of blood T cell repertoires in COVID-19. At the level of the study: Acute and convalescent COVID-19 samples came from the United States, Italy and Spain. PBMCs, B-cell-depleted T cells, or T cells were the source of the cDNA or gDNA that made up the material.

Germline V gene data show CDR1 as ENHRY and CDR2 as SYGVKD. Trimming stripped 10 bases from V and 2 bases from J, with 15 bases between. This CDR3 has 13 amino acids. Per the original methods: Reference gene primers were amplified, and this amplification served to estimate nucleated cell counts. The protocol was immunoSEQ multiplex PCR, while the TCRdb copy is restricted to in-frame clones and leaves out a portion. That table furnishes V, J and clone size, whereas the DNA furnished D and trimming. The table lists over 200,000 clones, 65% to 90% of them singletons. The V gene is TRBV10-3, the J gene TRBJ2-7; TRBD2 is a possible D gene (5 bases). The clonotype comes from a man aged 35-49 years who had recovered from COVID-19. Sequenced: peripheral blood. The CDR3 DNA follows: TGTGCCACTGTTAAGGCGGGTGCCTACGAGCAGTACTTC. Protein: CATVKAGAYEQYF.